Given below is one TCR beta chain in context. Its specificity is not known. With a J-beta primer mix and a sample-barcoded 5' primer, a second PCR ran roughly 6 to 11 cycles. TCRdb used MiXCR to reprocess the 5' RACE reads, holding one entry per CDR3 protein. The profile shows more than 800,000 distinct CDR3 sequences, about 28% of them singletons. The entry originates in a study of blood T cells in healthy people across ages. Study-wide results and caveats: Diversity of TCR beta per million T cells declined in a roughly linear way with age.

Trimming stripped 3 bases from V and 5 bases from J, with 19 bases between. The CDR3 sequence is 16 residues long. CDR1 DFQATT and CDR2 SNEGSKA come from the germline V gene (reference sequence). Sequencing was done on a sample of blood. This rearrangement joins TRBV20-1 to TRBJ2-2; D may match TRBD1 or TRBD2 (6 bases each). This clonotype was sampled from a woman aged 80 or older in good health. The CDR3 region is CSASYGGPGGTGELFF. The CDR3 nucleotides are TGCAGTGCTAGTTACGGGGGCCCCGGTGGGACCGGGGAGCTGTTTTTT.